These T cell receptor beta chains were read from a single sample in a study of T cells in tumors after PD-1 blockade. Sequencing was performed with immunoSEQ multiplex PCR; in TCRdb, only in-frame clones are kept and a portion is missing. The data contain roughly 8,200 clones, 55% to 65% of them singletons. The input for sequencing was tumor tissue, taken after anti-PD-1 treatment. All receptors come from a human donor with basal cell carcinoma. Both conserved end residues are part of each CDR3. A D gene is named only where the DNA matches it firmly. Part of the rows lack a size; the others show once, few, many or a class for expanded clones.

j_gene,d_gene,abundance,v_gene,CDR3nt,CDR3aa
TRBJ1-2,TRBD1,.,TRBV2,TGTGCCAGCAGTCTGGACAGGGGAAACTATGGCTACACCTTC,CASSLDRGNYGYTF
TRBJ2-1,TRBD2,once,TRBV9,TGTGCCAGCAGCCCCCCGAAGGGCGGGGGGGCGTATGAGCAGTTCTTC,CASSPPKGGGAYEQFF
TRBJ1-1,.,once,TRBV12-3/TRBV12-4,TGTGCCAGCAGCCGGGTGGGGGAAGCTTTCTTT,CASSRVGEAFF
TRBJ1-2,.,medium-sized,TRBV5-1,TGCGCCAGCAGCTCGAGGATACAGCCGGGGGGCGATGGCTACACCTTC,CASSSRIQPGGDGYTF
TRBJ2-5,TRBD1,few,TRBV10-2,TGCGCCAGCAGGAGGGGGCCTTGGGAGACCCAGTACTTC,CASRRGPWETQYF
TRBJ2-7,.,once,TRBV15,TGTGCCACCAGCAGAGATTACTACGAGCAGTACTTC,CATSRDYYEQYF
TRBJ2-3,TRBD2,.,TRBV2,TGTGCCAGCAGTGACCTAGCGGGGAACACAGATACGCAGTATTTT,CASSDLAGNTDTQYF
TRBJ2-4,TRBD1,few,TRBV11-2,TGTGCCAGCAGCTTAATAAGCATCGGACAGGGTTTAGTCAAAAACATTCAGTACTTC,CASSLISIGQGLVKNIQYF
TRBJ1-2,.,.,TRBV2,TGTGCCAGCACCGCACGGGGGCTCTATGGCTACACCTTC,CASTARGLYGYTF
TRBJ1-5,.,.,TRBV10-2,TGCGCCAGCAGCCCCAGGGAAAATCAGCCCCAGCATTTT,CASSPRENQPQHF
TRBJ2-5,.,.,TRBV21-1,TGTGCCAGCAGCGGGAGGGGCCAAGAGACCCAGTACTTC,CASSGRGQETQYF
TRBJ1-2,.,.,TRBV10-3,TGTGCCATCAGTGATGGGTATGGCTACACCTTC,CAISDGYGYTF
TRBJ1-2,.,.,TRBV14,TGTGCCAGCAGCCAAGATCAGAGAGGAAGCTACACCTTC,CASSQDQRGSYTF
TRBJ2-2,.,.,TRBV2,TGTGCCAGCAGTGCAGGAACGAACACCGGGGAGCTGTTTTTT,CASSAGTNTGELFF
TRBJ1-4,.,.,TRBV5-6,TGTGCCAGCAGCTTGGCTTACCGACTAACTAATGAAAAACTGTTTTTT,CASSLAYRLTNEKLFF
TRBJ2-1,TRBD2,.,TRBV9,TGTGCCAGCAGCGTTAGACTAGCCCCCGATGAGCAGTTCTTC,CASSVRLAPDEQFF
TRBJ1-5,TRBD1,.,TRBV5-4,TGTGCCAGCTCCCCGGACAGGGATCAGCCCCAGCATTTT,CASSPDRDQPQHF
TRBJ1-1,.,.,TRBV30,TGTGCCTGGAGTGAGGGGACCCACACTGAAGCTTTCTTT,CAWSEGTHTEAFF
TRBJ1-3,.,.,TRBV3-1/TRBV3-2,TGTGCCAGTATGGGTAGTTCCTCTGGAAACACCATATATTTT,CASMGSSSGNTIYF
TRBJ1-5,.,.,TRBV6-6,TGTGCCAGCAATGACATTAGCAATCAACCCCAGCATTTT,CASNDISNQPQHF
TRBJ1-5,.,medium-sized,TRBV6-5,TGTGCCAGCAGTAGTGGAGGGCCCCAGCATTTT,CASSSGGPQHF
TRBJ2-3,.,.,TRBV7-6,TGTGCCAGCAGCTTAGGGGGGGGCAGGGGTACGCAGTATTTT,CASSLGGGRGTQYF
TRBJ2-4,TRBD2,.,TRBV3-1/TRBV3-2,TGTGCCAGCAGCCAAAGCGGGGTGGCCAAAAACATTCAGTACTTC,CASSQSGVAKNIQYF
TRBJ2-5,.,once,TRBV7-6,TGTGCCAGCAGACTAGTTCCGGGACAACAAGAGACCCAGTACTTC,CASRLVPGQQETQYF
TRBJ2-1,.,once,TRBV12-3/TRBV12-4,TGTGCCAGCAGTTCAAGAAACCTGGGGGAGCAGTTCTTC,CASSSRNLGEQFF
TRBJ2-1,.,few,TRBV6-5,TGTGCCAGCAGTTACGTCCCACTAGGGCGCAATGAGCAGTTCTTC,CASSYVPLGRNEQFF
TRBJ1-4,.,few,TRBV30,TGTGCCTGGAGACAGACTCCTGCAACTAATGAAAAACTGTTTTTT,CAWRQTPATNEKLFF
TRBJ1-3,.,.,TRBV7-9,TGTGCCAGCAGCCCAGGACAGCATGCCTCTGGAAACACCATATATTTT,CASSPGQHASGNTIYF
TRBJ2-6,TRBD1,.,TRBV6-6,TGTGCCAGCAGTACAGAAACAGGGGCGTTGACTTTC,CASSTETGALTF
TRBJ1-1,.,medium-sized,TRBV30,TGTGCCTGGAGTATCGGCGCTTTTGAGGTCACTGAAGCTTTCTTT,CAWSIGAFEVTEAFF
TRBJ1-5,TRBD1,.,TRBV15,TGTGCCACCAGCAGTGGACAGGTCCTAAACAATCAGCCCCAGCATTTT,CATSSGQVLNNQPQHF
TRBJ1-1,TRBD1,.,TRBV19,TGTGCCAGTAGTGCGACAGGGGGCTACACTGAAGCTTTCTTT,CASSATGGYTEAFF
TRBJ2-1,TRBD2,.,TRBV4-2,TGTGCCAGCAGCCAAGAAGCGGGGGGGCCCAATGAGCAGTTCTTC,CASSQEAGGPNEQFF
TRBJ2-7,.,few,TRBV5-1,TGCGCCAGCAGCTTAAACCCACAATTGGGGTCCCTCCTAAACTACGAGCAGTACTTC,CASSLNPQLGSLLNYEQYF
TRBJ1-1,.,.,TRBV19,TGTGCCAGTAGAACCGGGGCTGAAGCTTTCTTT,CASRTGAEAFF
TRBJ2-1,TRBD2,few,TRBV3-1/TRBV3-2,TGTGCCAGCAGCCAAGTATCTAGCGGTAGCTCCTACAATGAGCAGTTCTTC,CASSQVSSGSSYNEQFF
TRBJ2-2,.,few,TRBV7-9,TGTGCCAGCAGCTTAGGGGGTGCCGGGGAGCTGTTTTTT,CASSLGGAGELFF
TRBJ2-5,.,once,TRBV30,TGTGCCTGGACTCTAGAGTACCAAGAGACCCAGTACTTC,CAWTLEYQETQYF
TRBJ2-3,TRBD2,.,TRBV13,TGTGCCAGCAGCTTATTGCCTAGCGGGGCAGATACGCAGTATTTT,CASSLLPSGADTQYF
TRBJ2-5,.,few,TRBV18,TGTGCCAGCTCGCGACAGGAAGAGACCCAGTACTTC,CASSRQEETQYF
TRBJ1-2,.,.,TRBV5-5,TGTGCCAGCAGCTACGGCTCACGTCCAGGCTACACCTTC,CASSYGSRPGYTF
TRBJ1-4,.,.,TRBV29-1,TGCAGCGTTGAAGATCAGGAGCGAACTAATGAAAAACTGTTTTTT,CSVEDQERTNEKLFF
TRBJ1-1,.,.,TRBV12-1,TGTGCCAGCAACCGGACGGGACAACCCAACACTGAAGCTTTCTTT,CASNRTGQPNTEAFF
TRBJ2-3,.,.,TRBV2,TGTGCCAGCAGTAAGAGGTCTAGCACAGATACGCAGTATTTT,CASSKRSSTDTQYF
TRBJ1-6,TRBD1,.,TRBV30,TGTGCCTGGCGGGACAGCCCTAATTCACCCCTCCACTTT,CAWRDSPNSPLHF
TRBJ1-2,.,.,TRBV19,TGTGCCAGTAGTATCCCCGGGGGGCGATATGGCTACACCTTC,CASSIPGGRYGYTF
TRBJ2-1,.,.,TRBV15,TGTGCCACAGGGGCGGGTTCCACCTACAATGAGCAGTTCTTC,CATGAGSTYNEQFF
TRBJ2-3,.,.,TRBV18,TGTGCCAGCTCACAGGACCTGGCAGATACGCAGTATTTT,CASSQDLADTQYF
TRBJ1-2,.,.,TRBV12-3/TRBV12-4,TGTGCCAGCAGTTTTGGAGGGTATGGCTACACCTTC,CASSFGGYGYTF
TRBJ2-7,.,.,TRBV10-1,TGCGCCAGCAGTTTTGAATTGCCTACGGACGAGCAGTACTTC,CASSFELPTDEQYF